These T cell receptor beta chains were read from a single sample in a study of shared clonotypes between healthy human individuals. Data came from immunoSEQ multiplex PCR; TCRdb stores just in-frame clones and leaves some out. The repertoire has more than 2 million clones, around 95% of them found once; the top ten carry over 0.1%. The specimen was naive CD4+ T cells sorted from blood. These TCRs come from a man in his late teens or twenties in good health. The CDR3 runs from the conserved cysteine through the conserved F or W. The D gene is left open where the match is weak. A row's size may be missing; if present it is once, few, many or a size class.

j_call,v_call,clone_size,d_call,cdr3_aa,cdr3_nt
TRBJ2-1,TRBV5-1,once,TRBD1,CASSLEGQVGEQFF,TGCGCCAGCAGCTTGGAGGGACAGGTGGGGGAGCAGTTCTTC
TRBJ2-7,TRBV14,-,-,CASSQGLGPYEQYF,TGTGCCAGCAGCCAAGGCCTGGGGCCTTACGAGCAGTACTTC
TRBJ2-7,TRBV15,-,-,CATSREVRGFSYEQYF,TGTGCCACCAGCAGAGAAGTGAGGGGGTTTTCCTACGAGCAGTACTTC
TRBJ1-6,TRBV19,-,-,CATGPPRDYNSPLHF,TGTGCCACCGGACCGCCAAGGGACTATAATTCACCCCTCCACTTT
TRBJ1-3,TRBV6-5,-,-,CASSYGGPGGNTIYF,TGTGCCAGCAGTTATGGGGGTCCGGGAGGAAACACCATATATTTT
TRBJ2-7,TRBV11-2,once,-,CASSPVGLGPAVYEQYF,TGTGCCAGCAGCCCAGTAGGTCTGGGGCCCGCGGTTTACGAGCAGTACTTC
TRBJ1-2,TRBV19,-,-,CASSKRQDSIQGYTF,TGTGCCAGTAGCAAGAGACAGGACTCTATACAGGGCTACACCTTC
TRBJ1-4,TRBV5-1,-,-,CASRLDGATNEKLFF,TGCGCCAGCAGGCTGGACGGGGCAACTAATGAAAAACTGTTTTTT
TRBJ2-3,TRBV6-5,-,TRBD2,CASSYGVAGGTDTQYF,TGTGCCAGCAGTTACGGGGTAGCGGGAGGCACAGATACGCAGTATTTT
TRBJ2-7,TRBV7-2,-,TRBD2,CASSLTSGGSYEQYF,TGTGCCAGCAGCTTAACTAGCGGGGGATCCTACGAGCAGTACTTC
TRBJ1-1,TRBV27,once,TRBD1,CASSLSQGATEAFF,TGTGCCAGCAGTTTGAGTCAGGGGGCGACTGAAGCTTTCTTT
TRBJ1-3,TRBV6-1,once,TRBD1,CASSAGTGGIRNTIYF,TGTGCCAGCAGTGCCGGGACAGGGGGCATAAGAAACACCATATATTTT
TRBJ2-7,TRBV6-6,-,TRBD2,CASSPGTSSSEQYF,TGTGCCAGCAGTCCCGGGACTAGCAGTTCCGAGCAGTACTTC
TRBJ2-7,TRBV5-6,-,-,CASSLEARYEQYF,TGTGCCAGCAGCTTGGAGGCCCGCTACGAGCAGTACTTC
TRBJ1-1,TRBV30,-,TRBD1,CAWKDRGTEAFF,TGTGCCTGGAAGGACAGGGGCACTGAAGCTTTCTTT
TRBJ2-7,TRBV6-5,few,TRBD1,CASSRGQGAYEQYF,TGTGCCAGCAGCCGCGGACAGGGGGCCTACGAGCAGTACTTC
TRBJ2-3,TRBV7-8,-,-,CASSLRVVSAYTDTQYF,TGTGCCAGCAGCTTAAGGGTGGTTAGCGCCTACACAGATACGCAGTATTTT
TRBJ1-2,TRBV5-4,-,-,CASSIPGTVNYGYTF,TGTGCCAGCAGCATTCCCGGGACGGTTAACTATGGCTACACCTTC
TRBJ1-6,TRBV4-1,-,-,CASSQEDKYNSPLHF,TGCGCCAGCAGCCAAGAGGACAAGTATAATTCACCCCTCCACTTT
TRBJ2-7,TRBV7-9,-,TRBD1,CASRPGRDRDANEQYF,TGTGCCAGCAGACCTGGACGGGACAGGGATGCTAACGAGCAGTACTTC
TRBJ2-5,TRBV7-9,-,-,CASSPLSGQETQYF,TGTGCCAGCAGCCCGCTATCCGGCCAAGAGACCCAGTACTTC
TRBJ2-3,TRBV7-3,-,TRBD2,CASKSGGAVDTQYF,TGTGCCAGCAAAAGCGGGGGGGCCGTAGATACGCAGTATTTT
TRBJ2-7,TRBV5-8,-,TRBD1,CASSLASPGTANAYEQYF,TGTGCCAGCAGCTTGGCCTCTCCCGGGACAGCAAACGCCTACGAGCAGTACTTC
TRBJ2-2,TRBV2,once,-,CASSGEQTGELFF,TGTGCCAGCAGTGGGGAACAGACCGGGGAGCTGTTTTTT
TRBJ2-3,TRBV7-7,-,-,CASSYRGAATDTQYF,TGTGCTAGCAGCTACCGGGGGGCCGCCACAGATACGCAGTATTTT
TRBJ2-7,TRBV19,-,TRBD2,CASSRTSGFYEQYF,TGTGCCAGTAGTAGGACTAGCGGTTTTTACGAGCAGTACTTC
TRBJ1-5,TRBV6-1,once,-,CASSEDRDAEPQHF,TGTGCCAGCAGTGAAGACAGGGACGCGGAGCCCCAGCATTTT
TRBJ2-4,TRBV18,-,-,CASSGPDGNIQYF,TGTGCCAGCTCAGGCCCAGACGGAAACATTCAGTACTTC
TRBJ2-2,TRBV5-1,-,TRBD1,CASSIQGDKAGELFF,TGCGCCAGCAGTATCCAGGGGGATAAAGCCGGGGAGCTGTTTTTT
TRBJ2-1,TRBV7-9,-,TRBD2,CASSAGLAEYNEQFF,TGTGCCAGCAGCGCCGGACTAGCGGAATACAATGAGCAGTTCTTC
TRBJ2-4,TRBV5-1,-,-,CASSLRAYLAGAKNIQYF,TGCGCCAGCAGCTTAAGGGCTTATTTGGCTGGGGCCAAAAACATTCAGTACTTC
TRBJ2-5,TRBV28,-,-,CASSFHGQSQETQYF,TGTGCCAGCAGTTTCCACGGTCAAAGTCAAGAGACCCAGTACTTC
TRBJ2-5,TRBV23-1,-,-,CASSPGDCQHGRAETQYF,TGCGCCAGCAGTCCCGGGGATTGTCAGCACGGGCGGGCAGAGACCCAGTACTTC
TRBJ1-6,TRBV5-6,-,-,CASSSNQGWGNSPLHF,TGTGCCAGCAGCTCGAATCAGGGCTGGGGGAATTCACCCCTCCACTTT
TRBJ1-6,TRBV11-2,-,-,CASSLNPPMEAALHF,TGTGCCAGCAGCTTAAACCCCCCCATGGAGGCGGCCCTCCACTTT
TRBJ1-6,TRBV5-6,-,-,CASSLRLGGRFSPLHF,TGTGCCAGCAGCTTAAGGTTGGGAGGGAGGTTCTCACCCCTCCACTTT
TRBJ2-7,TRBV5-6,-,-,CASSPGAPSYEQYF,TGTGCCAGCAGTCCAGGGGCCCCATCCTACGAGCAGTACTTC
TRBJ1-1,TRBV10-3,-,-,CAISGTGNTEAFF,TGTGCCATCAGTGGGACGGGCAACACTGAAGCTTTCTTT
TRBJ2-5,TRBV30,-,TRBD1,CAWSVGGQGETQYF,TGTGCCTGGAGTGTAGGAGGACAGGGGGAGACCCAGTACTTC
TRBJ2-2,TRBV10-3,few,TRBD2,CAISEGTSRATGELFF,TGTGCCATCAGTGAGGGGACTAGTCGGGCCACCGGGGAGCTGTTTTTT
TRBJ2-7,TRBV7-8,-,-,CASRAYRQGGSAVYEQYF,TGTGCCAGCAGAGCTTATAGGCAGGGAGGAAGTGCTGTCTACGAGCAGTACTTC
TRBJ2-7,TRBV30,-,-,CAWSVAQGAGNF,-
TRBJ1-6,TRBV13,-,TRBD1,CASSFSGAGTGGSPLHF,TGTGCCAGCAGCTTTAGTGGGGCCGGGACAGGGGGTTCACCCCTCCACTTT
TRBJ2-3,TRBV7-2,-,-,CASSLGPSTDTQYF,TGTGCCAGCAGCCTCGGCCCGAGCACAGATACGCAGTATTTT
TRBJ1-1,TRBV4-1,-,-,CASSQVRAGMNTEAFF,TGCGCCAGCAGCCAGGTCAGGGCGGGGATGAACACTGAAGCTTTCTTT